Below are 3 T cell receptor beta chains sequenced from a single sample in a study of regulatory T cells in long-lasting Graves disease. The sample's time point: newly diagnosed GD, antithyroid drugs for less than 3 months. Preparation of the TCR library used RNA extracted from PBMCs. For TCR beta, libraries came from iRepertoire HTBI primers and Arm-PCR of CDR3 regions. TCRdb re-called the multiplex PCR reads with MiXCR, one entry per CDR3 protein. The data contain about 540,000 distinct CDR3 sequences, around an eighth of them seen just once; the ten biggest clones take up more than 8.5%. These sequences were also reported in another study, on T cells in Graves' hyperthyroidism and ophthalmopathy.

The material sequenced was peripheral blood mononuclear cells (PBMCs), taken at new diagnosis, from a patient treated with antithyroid drugs. These receptors all come from a man aged 25-40 years with Graves disease.

This clonotype was counted only a few times. This chain connects TRBV4-1 to TRBJ2-1; possible D gene TRBD2, 5 bases. Germline V gives CDR1 MGHRA, CDR2 YSYEKL. V lost 4 bases and J 3 bases, leaving 16 bases between the germline ends. There are 16 residues in the CDR3. The CDR3 DNA is TGCGCCAGCAGCCCCCCTGGAGCGGATAACTACAATGAGCAGTTCTTC. Amino acid sequence: CASSPPGADNYNEQFF.

The table lists this clonotype with a few counts. The V call is TRBV6-4, the J call TRBJ2-2; TRBD2 aligns across 8 bases. The CDR3 spans 15 residues. Trimming removed 6 bases from V and 3 bases from J; junction bases left unmatched: 6. Germline CDR1 reads MRHNA; CDR2 reads SNTAGT. This CDR3 reads CASRPGTRDTGELFF. CDR3 DNA sequence: TGTGCCAGCAGGCCCGGGACTAGGGACACCGGGGAGCTGTTTTTT.

This clonotype came up many times. The J gene is TRBJ2-3, the V gene TRBV5-1; 9 nucleotides agree with TRBD1. CDR1 is SGHRS and CDR2 is YFSETQ in the germline V gene. The CDR3 is made up of 15 amino acids. J was trimmed by 5 bases and V by 4 bases; bases with no gene match: 8. The CDR3 spells CASSQQGAAGDTQYF. The CDR3 nucleotides read TGCGCCAGCAGCCAACAGGGGGCGGCGGGAGATACGCAGTATTTT.